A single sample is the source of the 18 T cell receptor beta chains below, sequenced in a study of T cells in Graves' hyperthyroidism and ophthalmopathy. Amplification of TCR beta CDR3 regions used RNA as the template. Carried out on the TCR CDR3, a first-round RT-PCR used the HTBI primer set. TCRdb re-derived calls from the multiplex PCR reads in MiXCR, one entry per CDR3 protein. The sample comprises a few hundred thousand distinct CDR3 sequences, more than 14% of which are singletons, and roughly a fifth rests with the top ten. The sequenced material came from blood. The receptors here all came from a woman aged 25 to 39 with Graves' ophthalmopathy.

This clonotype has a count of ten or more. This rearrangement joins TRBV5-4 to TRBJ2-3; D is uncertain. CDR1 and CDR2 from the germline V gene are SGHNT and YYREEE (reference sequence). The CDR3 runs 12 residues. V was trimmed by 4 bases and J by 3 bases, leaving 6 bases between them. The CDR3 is CASSTNTDTQYF. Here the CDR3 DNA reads TGTGCCAGCAGCACAAATACAGATACGCAGTATTTT.

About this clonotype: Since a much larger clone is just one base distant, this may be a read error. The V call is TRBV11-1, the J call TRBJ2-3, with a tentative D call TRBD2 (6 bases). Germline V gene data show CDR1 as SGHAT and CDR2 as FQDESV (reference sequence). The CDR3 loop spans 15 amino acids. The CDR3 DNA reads TGTGCCAGCAGCCAGGACTACGATGGGGCAGATACGCAGTGTTTT. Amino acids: CASSQDYDGADTQCF.

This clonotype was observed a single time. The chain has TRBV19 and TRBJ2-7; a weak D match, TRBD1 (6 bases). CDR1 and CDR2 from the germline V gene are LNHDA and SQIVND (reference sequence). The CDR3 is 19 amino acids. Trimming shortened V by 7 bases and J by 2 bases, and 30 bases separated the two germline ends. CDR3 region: CASTSGDKAQFNVPYEQYF. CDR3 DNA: TGTGCCAGTACATCAGGGGATAAGGCGCAATTCAACGTACCCTACGAGCAGTACTTC.

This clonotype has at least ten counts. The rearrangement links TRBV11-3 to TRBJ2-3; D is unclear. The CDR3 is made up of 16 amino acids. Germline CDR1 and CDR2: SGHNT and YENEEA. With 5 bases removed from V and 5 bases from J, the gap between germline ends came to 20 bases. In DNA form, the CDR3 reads TGTGCCAGCAGCCTAACGAGGTTGCAGAAAGGAGATACGCAGTATTTT. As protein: CASSLTRLQKGDTQYF.

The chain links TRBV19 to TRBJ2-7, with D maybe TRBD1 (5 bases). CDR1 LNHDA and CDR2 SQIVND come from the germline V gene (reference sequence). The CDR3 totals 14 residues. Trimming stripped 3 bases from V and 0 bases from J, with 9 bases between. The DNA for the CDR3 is TGTGCCAGTAGTATCGGCAGGGTCTCCTACGAGCAGTACTTC. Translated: CASSIGRVSYEQYF.

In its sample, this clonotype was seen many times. The CDR3 sequence: CASSLDRGQETQYF. The CDR3 DNA reads as TGTGCCAGCAGCCTCGACAGGGGCCAAGAGACCCAGTACTTC. J is TRBJ2-5 and V is TRBV11-2; 8 bases match TRBD1. With 5 bases clipped from V and 1 base from J, the junction kept 3 bases outside the gene matches. Germline CDR1 reads SGHAT; CDR2 reads FQNNGV. This CDR3 comprises 14 residues.

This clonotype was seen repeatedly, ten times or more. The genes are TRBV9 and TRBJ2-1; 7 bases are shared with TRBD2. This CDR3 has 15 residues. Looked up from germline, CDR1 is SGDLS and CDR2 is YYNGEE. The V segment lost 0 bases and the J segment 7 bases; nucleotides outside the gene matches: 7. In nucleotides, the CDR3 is TGTGCCAGCAGCGTAGAAGCCGTACTAGCGAATGAGCAGTTCTTC. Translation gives CASSVEAVLANEQFF.

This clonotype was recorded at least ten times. The CDR3 sequence: CASSEQINSPLHF. The CDR3 DNA is TGTGCCAGCAGTGAACAGATTAATTCACCCCTCCACTTT. This chain links TRBV6-1 with TRBJ1-6, with D unclear. The germline CDR1 and CDR2 sequences are MNHNS and SASEGT. The CDR3 has 13 amino acids. Trimming shortened V by 2 bases and J by 6 bases, and 5 bases separated the two germline ends.

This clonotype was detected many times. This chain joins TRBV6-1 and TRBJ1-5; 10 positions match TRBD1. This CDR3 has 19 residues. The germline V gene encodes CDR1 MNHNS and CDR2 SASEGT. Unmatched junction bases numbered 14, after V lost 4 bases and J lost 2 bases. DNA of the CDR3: TGTGCCAGCAGTGGCGTCTTCGACAGGGGGCGTCTTGGCAATCAGCCCCAGCATTTT. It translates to CASSGVFDRGRLGNQPQHF.

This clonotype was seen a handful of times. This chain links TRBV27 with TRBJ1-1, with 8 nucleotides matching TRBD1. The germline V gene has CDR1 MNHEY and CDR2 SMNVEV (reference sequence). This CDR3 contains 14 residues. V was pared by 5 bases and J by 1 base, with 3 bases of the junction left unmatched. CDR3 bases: TGTGCCAGCAGTCAACAGGGGGGGAACACTGAAGCTTTCTTT. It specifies CASSQQGGNTEAFF.

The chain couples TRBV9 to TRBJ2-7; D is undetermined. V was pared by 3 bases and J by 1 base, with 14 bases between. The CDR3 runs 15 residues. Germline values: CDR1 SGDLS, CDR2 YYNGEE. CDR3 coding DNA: TGTGCCAGCAGCGCATTCACGGAGTTTTCCTACGAGCAGTACTTC. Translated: CASSAFTEFSYEQYF.

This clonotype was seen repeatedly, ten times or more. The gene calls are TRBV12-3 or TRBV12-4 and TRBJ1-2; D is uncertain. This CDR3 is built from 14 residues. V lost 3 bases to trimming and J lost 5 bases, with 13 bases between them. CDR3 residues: CASSLVRRTYGYTF. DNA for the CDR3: TGTGCCAGCAGTTTGGTCAGGCGGACTTATGGCTACACCTTC.

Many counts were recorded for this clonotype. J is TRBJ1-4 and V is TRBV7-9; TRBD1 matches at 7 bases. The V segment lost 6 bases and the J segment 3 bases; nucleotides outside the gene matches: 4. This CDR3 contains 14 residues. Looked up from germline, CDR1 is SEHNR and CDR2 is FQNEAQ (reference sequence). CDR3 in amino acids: CASSSGGPNEKLFF. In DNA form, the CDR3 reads TGTGCCAGCAGTTCAGGGGGACCTAATGAAAAACTGTTTTTT.

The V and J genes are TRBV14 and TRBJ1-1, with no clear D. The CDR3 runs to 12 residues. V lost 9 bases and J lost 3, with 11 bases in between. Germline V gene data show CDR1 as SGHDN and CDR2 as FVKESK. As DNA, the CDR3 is TGTGCCAGTACTTATGGGGACACTGAAGCTTTCTTT. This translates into CASTYGDTEAFF.

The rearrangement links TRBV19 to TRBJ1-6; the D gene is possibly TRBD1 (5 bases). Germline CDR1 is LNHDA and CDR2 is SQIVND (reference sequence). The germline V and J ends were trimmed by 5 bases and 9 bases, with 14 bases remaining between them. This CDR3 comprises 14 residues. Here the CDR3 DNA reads TGTGCCAGTAGTTCCCGGGACCCGGTTTCACCCCTCCACTTT. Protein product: CASSSRDPVSPLHF.

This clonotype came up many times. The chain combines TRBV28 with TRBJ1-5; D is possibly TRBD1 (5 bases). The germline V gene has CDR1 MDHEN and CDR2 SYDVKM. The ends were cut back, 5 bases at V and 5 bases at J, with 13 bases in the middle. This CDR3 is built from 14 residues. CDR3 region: CASSDDRFDQPQHF. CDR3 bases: TGTGCCAGCAGTGATGACAGATTCGATCAGCCCCAGCATTTT. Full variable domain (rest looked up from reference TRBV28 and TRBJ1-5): DVKVTQSSRYLVKRTGEKVFLECVQDMDHENMFWYRQDPGLGLRLIYFSYDVKMKEKGDIPEGYSVSREKKERFSLILESASTNQTSMYLCASSDDRFDQPQHFGDGTRLSIL.

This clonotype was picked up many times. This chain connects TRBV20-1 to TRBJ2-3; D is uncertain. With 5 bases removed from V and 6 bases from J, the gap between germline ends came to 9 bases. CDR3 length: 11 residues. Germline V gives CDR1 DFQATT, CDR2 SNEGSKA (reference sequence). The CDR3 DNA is TGCAGTGCTGGTCAATACGATACGCAGTATTTT. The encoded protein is CSAGQYDTQYF.

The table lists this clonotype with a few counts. The CDR3 loop is CATSEQGYEQYF. The CDR3, as DNA: TGTGCCACCAGTGAGCAGGGTTACGAGCAGTACTTC. The genes are TRBV24-1 and TRBJ2-7, with a possible D match to TRBD1 (5 bases). Germline CDR1 and CDR2: KGHDR and SFDVKD. There are 12 residues in the CDR3. Trimming stripped 4 bases from V and 4 bases from J, with 7 bases between.